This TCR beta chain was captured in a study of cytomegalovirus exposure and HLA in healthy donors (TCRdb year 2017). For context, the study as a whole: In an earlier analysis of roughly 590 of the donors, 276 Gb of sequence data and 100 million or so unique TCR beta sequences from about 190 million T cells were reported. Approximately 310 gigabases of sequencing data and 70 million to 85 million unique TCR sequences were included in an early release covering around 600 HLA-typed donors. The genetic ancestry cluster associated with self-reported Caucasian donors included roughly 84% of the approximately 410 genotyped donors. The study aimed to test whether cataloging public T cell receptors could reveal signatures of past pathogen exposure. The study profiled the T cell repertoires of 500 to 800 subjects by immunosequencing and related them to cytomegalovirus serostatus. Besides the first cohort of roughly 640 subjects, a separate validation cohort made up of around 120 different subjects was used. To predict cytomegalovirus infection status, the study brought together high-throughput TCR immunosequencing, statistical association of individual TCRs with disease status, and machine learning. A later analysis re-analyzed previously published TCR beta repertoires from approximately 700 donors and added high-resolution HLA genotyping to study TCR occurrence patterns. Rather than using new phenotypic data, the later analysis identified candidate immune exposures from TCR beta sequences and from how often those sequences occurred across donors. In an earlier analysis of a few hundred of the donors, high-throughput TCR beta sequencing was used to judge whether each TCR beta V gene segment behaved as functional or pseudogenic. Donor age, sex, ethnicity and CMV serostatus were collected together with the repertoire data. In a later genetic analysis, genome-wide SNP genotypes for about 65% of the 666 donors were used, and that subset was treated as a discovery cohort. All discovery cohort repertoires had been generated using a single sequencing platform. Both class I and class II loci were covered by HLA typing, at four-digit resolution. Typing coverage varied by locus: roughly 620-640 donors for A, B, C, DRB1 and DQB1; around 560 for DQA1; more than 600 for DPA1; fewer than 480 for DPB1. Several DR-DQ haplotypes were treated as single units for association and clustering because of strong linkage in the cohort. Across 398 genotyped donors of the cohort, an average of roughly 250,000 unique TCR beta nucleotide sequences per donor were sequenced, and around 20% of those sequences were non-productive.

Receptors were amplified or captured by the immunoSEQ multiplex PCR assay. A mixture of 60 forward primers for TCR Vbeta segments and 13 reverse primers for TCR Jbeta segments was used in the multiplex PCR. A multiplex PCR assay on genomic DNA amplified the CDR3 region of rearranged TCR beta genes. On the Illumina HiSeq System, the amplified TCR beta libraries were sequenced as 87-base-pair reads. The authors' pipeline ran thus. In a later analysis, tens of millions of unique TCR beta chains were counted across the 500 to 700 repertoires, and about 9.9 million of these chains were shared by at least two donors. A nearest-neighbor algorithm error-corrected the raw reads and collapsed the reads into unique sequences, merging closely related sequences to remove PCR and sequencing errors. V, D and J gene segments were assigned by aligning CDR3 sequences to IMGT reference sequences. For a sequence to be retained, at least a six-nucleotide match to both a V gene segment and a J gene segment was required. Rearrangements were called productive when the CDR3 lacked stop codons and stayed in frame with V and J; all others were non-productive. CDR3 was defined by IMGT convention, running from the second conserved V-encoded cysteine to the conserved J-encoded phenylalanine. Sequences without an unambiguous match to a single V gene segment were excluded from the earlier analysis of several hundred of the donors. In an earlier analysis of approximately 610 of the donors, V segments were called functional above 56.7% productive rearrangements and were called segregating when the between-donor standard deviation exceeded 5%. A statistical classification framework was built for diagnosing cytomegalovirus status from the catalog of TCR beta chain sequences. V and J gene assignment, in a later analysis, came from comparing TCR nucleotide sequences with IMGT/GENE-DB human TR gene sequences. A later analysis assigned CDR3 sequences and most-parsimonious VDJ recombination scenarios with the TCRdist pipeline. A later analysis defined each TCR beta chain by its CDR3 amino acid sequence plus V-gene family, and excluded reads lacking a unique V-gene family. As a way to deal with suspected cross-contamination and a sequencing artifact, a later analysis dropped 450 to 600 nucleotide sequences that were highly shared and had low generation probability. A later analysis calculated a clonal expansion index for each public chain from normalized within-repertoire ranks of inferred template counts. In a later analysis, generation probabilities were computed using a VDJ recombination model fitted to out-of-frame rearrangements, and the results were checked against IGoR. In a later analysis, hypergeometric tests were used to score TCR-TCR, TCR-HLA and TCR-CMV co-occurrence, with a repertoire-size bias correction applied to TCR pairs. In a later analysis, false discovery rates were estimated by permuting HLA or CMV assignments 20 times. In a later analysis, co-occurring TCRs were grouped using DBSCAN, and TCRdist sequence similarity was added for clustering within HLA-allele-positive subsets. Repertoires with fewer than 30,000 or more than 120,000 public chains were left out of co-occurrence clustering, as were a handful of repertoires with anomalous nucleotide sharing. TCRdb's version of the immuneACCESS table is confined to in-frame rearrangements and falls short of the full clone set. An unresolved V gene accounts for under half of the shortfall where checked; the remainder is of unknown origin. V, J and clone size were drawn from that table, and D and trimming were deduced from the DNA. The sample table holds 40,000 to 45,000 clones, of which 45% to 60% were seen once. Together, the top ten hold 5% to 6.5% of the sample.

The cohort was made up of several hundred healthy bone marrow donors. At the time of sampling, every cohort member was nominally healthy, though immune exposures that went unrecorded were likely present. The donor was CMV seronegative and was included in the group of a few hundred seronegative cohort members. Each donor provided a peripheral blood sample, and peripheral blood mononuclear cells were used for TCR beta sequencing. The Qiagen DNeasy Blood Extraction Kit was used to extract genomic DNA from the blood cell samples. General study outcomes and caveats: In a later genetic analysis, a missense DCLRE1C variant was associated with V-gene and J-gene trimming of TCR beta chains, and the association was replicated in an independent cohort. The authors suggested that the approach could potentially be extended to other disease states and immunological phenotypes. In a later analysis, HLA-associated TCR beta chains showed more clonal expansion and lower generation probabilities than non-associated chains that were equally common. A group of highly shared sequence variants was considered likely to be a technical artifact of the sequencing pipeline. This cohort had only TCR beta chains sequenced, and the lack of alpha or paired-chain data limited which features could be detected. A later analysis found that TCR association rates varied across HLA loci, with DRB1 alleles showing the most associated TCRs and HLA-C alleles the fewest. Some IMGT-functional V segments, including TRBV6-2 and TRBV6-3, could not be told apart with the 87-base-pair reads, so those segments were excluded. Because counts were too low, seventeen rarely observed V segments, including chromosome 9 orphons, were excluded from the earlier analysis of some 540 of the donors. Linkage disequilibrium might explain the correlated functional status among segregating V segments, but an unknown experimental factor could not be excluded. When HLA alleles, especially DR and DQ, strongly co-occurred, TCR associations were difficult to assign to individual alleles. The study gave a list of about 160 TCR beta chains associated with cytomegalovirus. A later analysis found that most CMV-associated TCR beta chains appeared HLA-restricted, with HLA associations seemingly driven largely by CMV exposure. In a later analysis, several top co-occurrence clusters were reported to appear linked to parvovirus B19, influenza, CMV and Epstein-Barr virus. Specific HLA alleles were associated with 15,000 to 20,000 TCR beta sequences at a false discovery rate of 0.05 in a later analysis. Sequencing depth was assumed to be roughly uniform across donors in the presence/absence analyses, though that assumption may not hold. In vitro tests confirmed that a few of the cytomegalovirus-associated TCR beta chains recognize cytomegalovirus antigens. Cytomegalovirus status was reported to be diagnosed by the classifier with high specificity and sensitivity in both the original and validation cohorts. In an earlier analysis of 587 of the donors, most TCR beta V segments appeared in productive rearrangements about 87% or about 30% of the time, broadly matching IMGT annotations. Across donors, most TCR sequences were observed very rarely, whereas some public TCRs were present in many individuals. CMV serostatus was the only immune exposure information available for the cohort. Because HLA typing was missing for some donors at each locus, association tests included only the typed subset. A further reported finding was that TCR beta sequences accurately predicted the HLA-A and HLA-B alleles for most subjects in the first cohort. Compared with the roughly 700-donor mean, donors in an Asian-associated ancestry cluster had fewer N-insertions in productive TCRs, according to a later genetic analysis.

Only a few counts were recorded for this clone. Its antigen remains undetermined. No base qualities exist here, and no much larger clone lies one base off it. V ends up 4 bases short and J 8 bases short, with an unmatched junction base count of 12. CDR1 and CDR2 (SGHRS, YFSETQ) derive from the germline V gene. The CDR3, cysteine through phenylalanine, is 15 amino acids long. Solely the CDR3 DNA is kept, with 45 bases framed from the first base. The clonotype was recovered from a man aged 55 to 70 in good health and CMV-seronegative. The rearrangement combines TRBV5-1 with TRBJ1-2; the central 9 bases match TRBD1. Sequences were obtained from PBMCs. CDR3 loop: CASSISGTGKTGYTF. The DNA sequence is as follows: TGCGCCAGCAGCATTTCCGGGACAGGGAAAACGGGCTACACCTTC. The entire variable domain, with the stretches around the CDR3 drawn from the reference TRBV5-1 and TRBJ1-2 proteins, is KAGVTQTPRYLIKTRGQQVTLSCSPISGHRSVSWYQQTPGQGLQFLFEYFSETQRNKGNFPGRFSGRQFSNSRSEMNVSTLELGDSALYLCASSISGTGKTGYTFGSGTRLTVV.